A single sample is the source of the 32 T cell receptor beta chains below, sequenced in a study of CD8 T cells in ankylosing spondylitis. MiXCR, applied by TCRdb to the 5' RACE reads, yields one record per CDR3 protein. The sample has some 200,000 distinct CDR3 sequences, over 10% seen once. The sample comprised blood, either unsorted or a sorted T cell fraction (not recorded which). Receptors were obtained from a male donor with ankylosing spondylitis or in good health (not recorded which).

V is TRBV18 and J is TRBJ2-3; D might be TRBD1 (6 bases). The CDR3 totals 15 residues. The germline gives CDR1 KGHSH, CDR2 LQKENI. Trimming cost V 2 bases and J 3 bases, with 12 bases left between them. The CDR3, as DNA: TGTGCCAGCTCACCAGAGGGGACAAGAACAGATACGCAGTATTTT. Translating it yields CASSPEGTRTDTQYF.

This clonotype was counted ten times or more. V is TRBV12-3 or TRBV12-4 and J is TRBJ2-5; D unclear. V shed 2 bases and J shed 5 bases, with 18 bases lying between them. The CDR3 length is 16 residues. The CDR3 DNA follows: TGTGCCAGCAGTTTAAGGCAGTCTTCGGCGGTGGAGACCCAGTACTTC. Amino acids: CASSLRQSSAVETQYF.

Ten or more counts support this clonotype. The chain joins TRBV27 to TRBJ1-1; tentatively, D is TRBD1 (6 bases). The length of the CDR3 is 15 residues. Trimming removed 2 bases from V and 1 base from J, with 11 bases in between. Germline V lookup: CDR1 MNHEY, CDR2 SMNVEV (reference sequence). In nucleotides, the CDR3 is TGTGCCAGCAGTTTAGGGGCGACAGGGAACACTGAAGCTTTCTTT. Translated: CASSLGATGNTEAFF.

This clonotype was picked up a small number of times. The rearrangement links TRBV27 to TRBJ1-2, with D possibly TRBD1 on 5 matching bases. V lost 4 bases, J lost 8 bases, and 8 bases lay in between. Looked up from germline, CDR1 is MNHEY and CDR2 is SMNVEV (reference sequence). The CDR3 consists of 11 residues. In DNA, the CDR3 is TGTGCCAGCAGTTCAGGGAACGGCTACACCTTC. Its translation: CASSSGNGYTF.

This clonotype was found many times. This chain links TRBV29-1 with TRBJ2-7; 7 bases are a match to TRBD1. Trimming at V came to 7 bases and at J to 4 bases, leaving 10 bases not matched to a gene. This CDR3 region has 13 residues. Germline-derived CDR1 and CDR2 are SQVTM and ANQGSEA. The CDR3 spells CSALTGPAYEQYF. DNA of the CDR3: TGCAGCGCTTTGACAGGGCCTGCTTACGAGCAGTACTTC.

The CDR3 sequence is CASSAGRDTGELFF. CDR3 sequence (DNA): TGTGCCAGCAGTGCAGGGAGGGACACCGGGGAGCTGTTTTTT. This sequence joins TRBV28 and TRBJ2-2; 7 positions match TRBD2. Trimming cost V 5 bases and J 3 bases; bases outside gene matches: 3. The CDR3 sequence is 14 residues long. The germline V gene has CDR1 MDHEN and CDR2 SYDVKM.

This clonotype has a handful of counts. CDR3 residues: CASSLEWTDTQYF. The CDR3 region has the DNA TGCGCCAGCAGCTTGGAATGGACAGATACGCAGTATTTT. This rearrangement joins TRBV5-1 to TRBJ2-3, with D uncertain. This CDR3 spans 13 amino acids. Germline V gene lookup returns CDR1 SGHRS and CDR2 YFSETQ. V shed 0 bases and J shed 3 bases, with 5 bases lying between them.

The table lists this clonotype with a few counts. In DNA form, the CDR3 reads TGCAGCGTGAGGGGGACAGACTACGAGCAGTACTTC. Translating gives CSVRGTDYEQYF. The chain has TRBV29-1 and TRBJ2-7, with 7 bases identical to TRBD1. The germline V gene encodes CDR1 SQVTM and CDR2 ANQGSEA. Unmatched junction bases numbered 5, after V lost 6 bases and J lost 3 bases. This CDR3 spans 12 amino acids.

The J gene is TRBJ2-1, the V gene TRBV12-3 or TRBV12-4, with D hard to call. V lost 1 base and J lost 0, with 4 bases in between. The CDR3 is 14 amino acids. The CDR3 bases are TGTGCCAGCAGTTTAGGGTTCTCCTACAATGAGCAGTTCTTC. This sequence encodes CASSLGFSYNEQFF.

The chain combines TRBV6-5 with TRBJ1-1; a weak D match, TRBD1 (6 bases). Germline V lookup: CDR1 MNHEY, CDR2 SVGAGI. CDR3 length: 16 residues. V gave up 0 bases and J gave up 4 bases, with 15 bases separating them. The CDR3 protein is CASSYSRGLVGTEAFF. CDR3 bases: TGTGCCAGCAGTTACTCGAGGGGGTTGGTGGGCACTGAAGCTTTCTTT.

The gene calls are TRBV7-9 and TRBJ2-7, with unresolved D. Trimming removed 1 base from V and 12 bases from J, with 16 bases in between. CDR3 length: 13 residues. Germline CDR1 is SEHNR and CDR2 is FQNEAQ (reference sequence). This chain's CDR3 is CASSLGLAGLWYF. The CDR3, as DNA: TGTGCCAGCAGCTTAGGGTTAGCAGGCCTATGGTACTTC. Complete variable domain (other parts from reference TRBV7-9 and TRBJ2-7): DTGVSQNPRHKITKRGQNVTFRCDPISEHNRLYWYRQTLGQGPEFLTYFQNEAQLEKSRLLSDRFSAERPKGSFSTLEIQRTEQGDSAMYLCASSLGLAGLWYFGPGTRLTVT.

This clonotype was seen a handful of times. The V and J genes are TRBV4-1 and TRBJ2-4, with D maybe TRBD2 (5 bases). Germline V gene lookup returns CDR1 MGHRA and CDR2 YSYEKL. Trimming stripped 1 base from V and 2 bases from J, with 15 bases between. This CDR3 region has 17 residues. In DNA form, the CDR3 reads TGCGCCAGCAGCCAAGTTGCCCCTACTAGTTCCAAAAACATTCAGTACTTC. The encoded protein is CASSQVAPTSSKNIQYF.

The gene calls are TRBV7-9 and TRBJ2-5; D not certain. Germline-derived CDR1 and CDR2 are SEHNR and FQNEAQ (reference sequence). The length of the CDR3 is 12 residues. V was pared by 6 bases and J by 5 bases, with 10 bases between. The CDR3 DNA reads TGTGCCAGCAGTCCTGTAGTGGAGACCCAGTACTTC. Residues: CASSPVVETQYF.

The table lists this clonotype with a few counts. This sequence joins TRBV7-9 and TRBJ2-7; TRBD2 aligns across 8 bases. The V gene's germline CDR1 is SEHNR and CDR2 FQNEAQ (reference sequence). Unmatched junction bases numbered 9, after V lost 7 bases and J lost 4 bases. CDR3 length equals 14 residues. CDR3 sequence: CASTNERETYEQYF. The DNA for the CDR3 is TGTGCCAGCACCAACGAGCGGGAGACTTACGAGCAGTACTTC.

The V gene is TRBV12-3 or TRBV12-4, the J gene TRBJ2-1, with D unclear. The CDR3 sequence is 14 residues long. Deletions cut 1 base from V and 2 bases from J, with 6 bases between. The CDR3 bases are TGTGCCAGCAGTTTAGTTCTCACCTACAATGAGCAGTTCTTC. Its translation: CASSLVLTYNEQFF.

This clonotype was seen at least ten times. The chain links TRBV29-1 to TRBJ2-1; 8 positions agree with TRBD1. Germline assignment: CDR1 SQVTM and CDR2 ANQGSEA. This CDR3 has 12 amino acids. The V gene end was trimmed by 6 bases and the J gene end by 5 bases; junction bases not matched to a gene: 3. Written as DNA, the CDR3 is TGCAGCGTGGGGGACAGGAACAATGAGCAGTTCTTC. Protein: CSVGDRNNEQFF.

This clonotype was recorded a few times. The chain recombines TRBV29-1 with TRBJ2-1; D may be TRBD2 (6 bases). The ends were cut back, 8 bases at V and 7 bases at J, with 12 bases in the middle. The CDR3 runs 11 residues. CDR1 and CDR2 from the germline V gene are SQVTM and ANQGSEA. CDR3 amino acids: CSSWGENEQFF. The CDR3, as DNA: TGCAGCTCCTGGGGGGAAAATGAGCAGTTCTTC.

V is TRBV19 and J is TRBJ2-3; 8 nucleotides match TRBD2. J was trimmed by 6 bases and V by 10 bases; bases with no gene match: 12. CDR3 length: 14 amino acids. Germline loops: CDR1 LNHDA, CDR2 SQIVND (reference sequence). This chain's CDR3 is CATSPGLDMDTQYF. CDR3 DNA: TGTGCCACGTCTCCGGGACTAGACATGGATACGCAGTATTTT.

Notes on this clonotype: Here the CDR3 omits its conserved ending phenylalanine or tryptophan, so a read error is the likely source. The J gene is TRBJ1-1, the V gene TRBV6-5; D remains ambiguous. Trimming removed 4 bases from V and 6 bases from J, with 15 bases in between. Germline V gene sequence: CDR1 MNHEY, CDR2 SVGAGI. CDR3 length: 14 amino acids. The CDR3 DNA sequence: TGTGCCAGCAGTTCGGAACTGGGCATCGCTGAAGCTTTCCTT. It encodes CASSSELGIAEAFL.

In this sample, this clonotype turned up a few times. This chain connects TRBV7-9 to TRBJ2-5; no clear D gene. The CDR3 has 14 residues. Germline V gene sequence: CDR1 SEHNR, CDR2 FQNEAQ (reference sequence). Trimming left V 0 bases short and J 4 bases short, with 9 bases between. CDR3 in DNA: TGTGCCAGCAGCTTAGCCCAAGCAATAGAGACCCAGTACTTC. Its translation: CASSLAQAIETQYF. The full variable domain, completed using reference TRBV7-9 and TRBJ2-5, is DTGVSQNPRHKITKRGQNVTFRCDPISEHNRLYWYRQTLGQGPEFLTYFQNEAQLEKSRLLSDRFSAERPKGSFSTLEIQRTEQGDSAMYLCASSLAQAIETQYFGPGTRLLVL.

V is TRBV10-3 and J is TRBJ1-1; D is ambiguous. V was trimmed by 7 bases and J by 1 base, leaving 7 bases between them. In germline, CDR1 is ENHRY, CDR2 SYGVKD. This CDR3 contains 12 residues. CDR3 DNA: TGTGCCATCACGACGGGGAACACTGAAGCTTTCTTT. Translated: CAITTGNTEAFF.

This rearrangement joins TRBV7-9 to TRBJ2-5, with D perhaps TRBD1 (6 bases). Trimming left V 5 bases short and J 0 bases short, with 13 bases between. The CDR3 sequence is 15 residues long. Germline assignment: CDR1 SEHNR and CDR2 FQNEAQ (reference sequence). The CDR3 nucleotides are TGTGCCAGCAGCATTTGGACAGCCTACCAAGAGACCCAGTACTTC. Protein sequence: CASSIWTAYQETQYF.

This clonotype was observed at least ten times. The chain links TRBV10-3 to TRBJ2-7; no reliable D call. The V end lost 3 bases, the J end lost 0 bases, and 12 bases lay between the germline ends. From germline, CDR1 is ENHRY and CDR2 SYGVKD. The length of the CDR3 is 15 residues. CDR3 in amino acids: CAISDPQTVSYEQYF. The CDR3 bases are TGTGCCATCAGTGACCCCCAGACCGTCTCCTACGAGCAGTACTTC.

Many counts were recorded for this clonotype. The J gene is TRBJ2-2, the V gene TRBV4-2; 12 nucleotides align to TRBD2. Germline CDR1 is LGHNA and CDR2 is YNFKEQ. The CDR3 runs to 15 residues. J was trimmed by 6 bases and V by 4 bases; bases with no gene match: 3. The CDR3 DNA is TGTGCCAGCAGCCCCCTAGCGGGGGGGCCCGGGGAGCTGTTTTTT. Translated, it gives CASSPLAGGPGELFF.

The V call is TRBV6-1, the J call TRBJ1-1; D possibly corresponds to TRBD1 (6 bases). Trimming removed 6 bases at V and 3 bases at J, with 8 bases between. CDR1 is MNHNS and CDR2 is SASEGT in the germline V gene. The CDR3 covers 12 residues. The CDR3 coding sequence is TGTGCCAGCAGAGCAGGGGACACTGAAGCTTTCTTT. Protein sequence: CASRAGDTEAFF.

The chain couples TRBV12-5 to TRBJ2-3; D gene unclear. This CDR3 contains 15 residues. Trimming stripped 3 bases from V and 2 bases from J, with 12 bases between. Germline V gene lookup returns CDR1 LGHNT and CDR2 FRNRAP. CDR3 sequence: CASGLGLADTDTQYF. Here the CDR3 DNA reads TGTGCTAGTGGTTTAGGATTGGCTGACACAGATACGCAGTATTTT.

The chain links TRBV12-5 to TRBJ2-3, with TRBD2 matching over 14 bases. The CDR3 is made up of 15 amino acids. Germline V gene data show CDR1 as LGHNT and CDR2 as FRNRAP. The V and J ends lost 9 bases and 6 bases, in that order; junction bases with no gene match: 8. CDR3: CASRSTSGGADTQYF. The CDR3, as DNA: TGTGCTAGCCGCTCGACTAGCGGGGGGGCCGATACGCAGTATTTT.

This clonotype has at least ten counts. The chain couples TRBV12-3 or TRBV12-4 to TRBJ1-2; D may be TRBD1 (6 bases). V lost 1 base, J lost 5 bases, and 14 bases lay in between. The CDR3 extends over 15 amino acids. This chain's CDR3 is CASSLGGAFRYGYTF. CDR3 coding DNA: TGTGCCAGCAGTTTAGGGGGGGCGTTTAGATATGGCTACACCTTC.

This clonotype was counted many times. The chain recombines TRBV6-1 with TRBJ2-7; 9 positions agree with TRBD2. CDR1 and CDR2 (germline): MNHNS, SASEGT. The CDR3 is 18 amino acids. V shed 3 bases and J 1 base; nucleotides not matched to a gene: 13. The CDR3 DNA reads TGTGCCAGCAGTGATTTCCCGGGATCAACTAGCGGGTCCTACGAGCAGTACTTC. Residues: CASSDFPGSTSGSYEQYF.

This clonotype showed up just a few times. The chain couples TRBV2 to TRBJ1-6; 9 bases are shared with TRBD1. J gave up 7 bases and V 7 bases, and 8 bases lay outside the gene matches. The germline CDR1 and CDR2 sequences are SNHLY and FYNNEI. This CDR3 spans 15 amino acids. Written as DNA, the CDR3 is TGTGCCAGCAAAGAGCGGGGACAGGGAAATTCACCCCTCCACTTT. This translates into CASKERGQGNSPLHF.

This clonotype has ten or more counts. The chain employs TRBV4-1 and TRBJ1-1; TRBD1 is a possible D gene (5 bases). Trimming stripped 4 bases from V and 4 bases from J, with 16 bases between. The CDR3 is 15 amino acids. Germline V gene data show CDR1 as MGHRA and CDR2 as YSYEKL. For the CDR3, the DNA is TGCGCCAGCAGCCGAGACGTCCGGGGGGTCACTGAAGCTTTCTTT. Translation gives CASSRDVRGVTEAFF.

This clonotype was observed many times. The rearrangement links TRBV12-3 or TRBV12-4 to TRBJ2-1; TRBD1 agrees at 7 bases. The CDR3 spans 14 residues. After removal of 7 bases from V and 6 bases from J, the junction contained 9 bases not matched to a gene. CDR3 in DNA: TGTGCCAGCACCCTGACAGGGCTGTCCAATGAGCAGTTCTTC. It codes for CASTLTGLSNEQFF.